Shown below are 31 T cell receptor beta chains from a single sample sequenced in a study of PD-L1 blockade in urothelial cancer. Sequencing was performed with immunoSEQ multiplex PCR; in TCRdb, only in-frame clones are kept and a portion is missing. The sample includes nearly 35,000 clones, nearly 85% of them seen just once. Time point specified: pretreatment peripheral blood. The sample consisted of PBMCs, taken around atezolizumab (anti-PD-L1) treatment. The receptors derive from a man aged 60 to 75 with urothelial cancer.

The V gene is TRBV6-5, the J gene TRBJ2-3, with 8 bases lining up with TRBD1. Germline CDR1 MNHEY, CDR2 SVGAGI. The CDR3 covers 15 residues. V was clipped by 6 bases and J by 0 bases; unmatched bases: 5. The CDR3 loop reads CASSLDRGSTDTQYF. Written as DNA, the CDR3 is TGTGCCAGCAGCCTCGACAGGGGAAGCACAGATACGCAGTATTTT.

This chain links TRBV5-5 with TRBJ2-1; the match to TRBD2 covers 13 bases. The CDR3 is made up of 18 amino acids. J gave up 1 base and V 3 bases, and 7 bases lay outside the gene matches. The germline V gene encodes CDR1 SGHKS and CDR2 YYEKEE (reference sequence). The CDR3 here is CASSSFGLAGASYNEQFF. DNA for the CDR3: TGTGCCAGCAGCTCCTTTGGACTAGCGGGAGCGTCCTACAATGAGCAGTTCTTC.

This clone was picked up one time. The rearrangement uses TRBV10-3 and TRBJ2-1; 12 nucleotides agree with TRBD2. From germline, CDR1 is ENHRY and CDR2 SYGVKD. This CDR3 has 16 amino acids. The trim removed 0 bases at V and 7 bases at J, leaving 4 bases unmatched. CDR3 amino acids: CAISESGLAGGNEQFF. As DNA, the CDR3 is TGTGCCATCAGTGAGTCAGGGCTAGCGGGAGGGAATGAGCAGTTCTTC.

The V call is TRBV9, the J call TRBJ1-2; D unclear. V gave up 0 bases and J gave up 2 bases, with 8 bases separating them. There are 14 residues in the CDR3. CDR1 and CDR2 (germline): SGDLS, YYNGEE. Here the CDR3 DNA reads TGTGCCAGCAGCGTAGGTAACAGAAACTATGGCTACACCTTC. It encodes CASSVGNRNYGYTF. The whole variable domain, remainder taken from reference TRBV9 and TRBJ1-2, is DSGVTQTPKHLITATGQRVTLRCSPRSGDLSVYWYQQSLDQGLQFLIQYYNGEERAKGNILERFSAQQFPDLHSELNLSSLELGDSALYFCASSVGNRNYGYTFGSGTRLTVV.

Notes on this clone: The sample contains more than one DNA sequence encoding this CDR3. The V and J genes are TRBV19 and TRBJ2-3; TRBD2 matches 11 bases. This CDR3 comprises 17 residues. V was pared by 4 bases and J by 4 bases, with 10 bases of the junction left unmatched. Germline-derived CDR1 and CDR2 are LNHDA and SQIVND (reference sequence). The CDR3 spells CASSTPGLAGGADTQYF. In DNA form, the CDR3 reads TGTGCCAGTAGTACCCCCGGTCTAGCGGGAGGTGCAGATACGCAGTATTTT.

This CDR3 is CASSIDRDVSYEQYF. CDR3 nucleotide sequence: TGTGCCAGTAGTATAGATCGGGATGTCTCCTACGAGCAGTACTTC. The J gene is TRBJ2-7, the V gene TRBV19; D may be TRBD2 (5 bases). Per germline, CDR1 LNHDA and CDR2 SQIVND (reference sequence). There are 15 residues in the CDR3. V was clipped by 0 bases and J by 0 bases, with 9 bases between them.

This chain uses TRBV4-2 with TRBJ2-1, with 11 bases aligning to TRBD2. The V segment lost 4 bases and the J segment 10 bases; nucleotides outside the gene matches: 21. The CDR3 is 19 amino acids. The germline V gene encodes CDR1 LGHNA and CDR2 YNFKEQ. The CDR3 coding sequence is TGTGCCAGCAGCCCAGCGGGACTAGCGGAGCGCTTCCTGAGTACGGAGCAGTTCTTC. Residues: CASSPAGLAERFLSTEQFF.

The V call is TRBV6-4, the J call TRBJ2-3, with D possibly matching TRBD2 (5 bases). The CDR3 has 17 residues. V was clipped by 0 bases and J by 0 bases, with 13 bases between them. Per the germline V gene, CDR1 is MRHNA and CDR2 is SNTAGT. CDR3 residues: CASSDSWGGLSTDTQYF. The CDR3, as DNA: TGTGCCAGCAGTGACTCTTGGGGTGGACTTAGCACAGATACGCAGTATTTT.

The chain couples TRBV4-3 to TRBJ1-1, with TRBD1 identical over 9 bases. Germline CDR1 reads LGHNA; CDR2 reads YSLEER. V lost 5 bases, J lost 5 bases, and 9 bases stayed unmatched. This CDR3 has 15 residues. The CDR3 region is CASSSPGQGNTEAFF. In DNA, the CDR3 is TGCGCCAGCAGCTCGCCCGGACAGGGGAATACTGAAGCTTTCTTT.

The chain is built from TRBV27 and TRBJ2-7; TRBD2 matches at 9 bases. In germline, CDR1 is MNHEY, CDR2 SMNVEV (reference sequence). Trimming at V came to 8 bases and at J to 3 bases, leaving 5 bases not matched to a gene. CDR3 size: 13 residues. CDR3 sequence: CASGRGGFYEQYF. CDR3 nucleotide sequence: TGTGCCAGCGGGCGGGGGGGGTTCTACGAGCAGTACTTC.

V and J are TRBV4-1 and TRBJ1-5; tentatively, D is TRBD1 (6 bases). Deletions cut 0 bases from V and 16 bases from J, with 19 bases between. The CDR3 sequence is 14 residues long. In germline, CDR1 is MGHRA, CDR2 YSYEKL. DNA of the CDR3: TGCGCCAGCAGCCAAGAAAGGGGGGGTTTTTATTATCATTTT. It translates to CASSQERGGFYYHF.

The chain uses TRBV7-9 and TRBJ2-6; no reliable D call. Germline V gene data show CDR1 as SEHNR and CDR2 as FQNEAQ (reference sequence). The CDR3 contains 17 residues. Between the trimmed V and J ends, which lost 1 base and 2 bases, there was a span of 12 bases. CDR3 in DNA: TGTGCCAGCAGCTTAGAGAGCCGCCAGGCTGGGGCCAACGTCCTGACTTTC. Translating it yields CASSLESRQAGANVLTF.

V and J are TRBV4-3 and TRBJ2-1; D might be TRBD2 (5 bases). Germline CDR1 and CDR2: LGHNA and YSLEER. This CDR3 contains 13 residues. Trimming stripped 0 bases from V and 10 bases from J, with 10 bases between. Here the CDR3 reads CASSQDLRGEQFF. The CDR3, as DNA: TGCGCCAGCAGCCAAGACCTTCGCGGGGAGCAGTTCTTC.

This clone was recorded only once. The CDR3: CASSGPGLAGPGRNEQFF. CDR3 in DNA: TGTGCCAGCAGTGGACCGGGACTAGCGGGACCGGGGCGGAATGAGCAGTTCTTC. This chain joins TRBV6-1 and TRBJ2-1; 13 nucleotides match TRBD2. CDR3 length equals 18 residues. Trimming cost V 4 bases and J 7 bases; bases outside gene matches: 13. The germline V gene has CDR1 MNHNS and CDR2 SASEGT.

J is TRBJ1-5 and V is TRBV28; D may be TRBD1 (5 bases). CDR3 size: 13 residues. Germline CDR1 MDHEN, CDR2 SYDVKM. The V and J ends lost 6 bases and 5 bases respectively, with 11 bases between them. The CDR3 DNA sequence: TGTGCCAGCAGCAGGGAGGAGGATCAGCCCCAGCATTTT. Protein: CASSREEDQPQHF.

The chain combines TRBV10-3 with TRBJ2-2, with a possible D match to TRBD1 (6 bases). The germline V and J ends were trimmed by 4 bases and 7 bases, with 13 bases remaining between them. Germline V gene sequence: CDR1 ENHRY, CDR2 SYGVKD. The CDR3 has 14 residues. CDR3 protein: CAISVTQGGGELFF. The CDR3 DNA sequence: TGTGCCATCAGTGTCACACAGGGTGGCGGGGAGCTGTTTTTT.

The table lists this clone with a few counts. Written as DNA, the CDR3 is TGCGCCAGCAGCTTCTCAGGCGGGTCCTACAATGAGCAGTTCTTC. The encoded protein is CASSFSGGSYNEQFF. The chain combines TRBV5-1 with TRBJ2-1; possibly TRBD2 for D (5 bases). This CDR3 has 15 residues. CDR1 SGHRS and CDR2 YFSETQ come from the germline V gene. V lost 2 bases and J lost 1, with 10 bases in between. Together with reference TRBV5-1 and TRBJ2-1, the CDR3 gives the full variable domain: KAGVTQTPRYLIKTRGQQVTLSCSPISGHRSVSWYQQTPGQGLQFLFEYFSETQRNKGNFPGRFSGRQFSNSRSEMNVSTLELGDSALYLCASSFSGGSYNEQFFGPGTRLTVL.

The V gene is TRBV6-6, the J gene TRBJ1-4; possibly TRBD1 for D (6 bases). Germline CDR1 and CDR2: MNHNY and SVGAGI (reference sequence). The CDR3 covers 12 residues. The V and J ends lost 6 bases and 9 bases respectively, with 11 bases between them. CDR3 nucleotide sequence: TGTGCCAGCAGAACCGGGACACAAAAACTGTTTTTT. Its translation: CASRTGTQKLFF.

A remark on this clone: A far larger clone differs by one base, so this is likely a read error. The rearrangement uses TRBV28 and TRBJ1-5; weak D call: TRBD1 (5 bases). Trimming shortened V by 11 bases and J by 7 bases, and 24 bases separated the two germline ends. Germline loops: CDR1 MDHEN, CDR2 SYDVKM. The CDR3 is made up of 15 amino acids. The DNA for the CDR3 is TGTGCCTCCTGTGGCTTGACGGCCCCAGGGCAGCCCCAGCATTTT. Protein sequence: CASCGLTAPGQPQHF.

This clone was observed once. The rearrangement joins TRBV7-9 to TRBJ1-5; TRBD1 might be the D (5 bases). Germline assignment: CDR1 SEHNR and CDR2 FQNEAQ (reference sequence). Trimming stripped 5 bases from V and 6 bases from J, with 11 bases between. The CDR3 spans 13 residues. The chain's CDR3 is CASSLDSLQPQHF. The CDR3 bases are TGTGCCAGCAGCCTAGACAGCCTTCAGCCCCAGCATTTT. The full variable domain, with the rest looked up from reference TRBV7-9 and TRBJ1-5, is DTGVSQNPRHKITKRGQNVTFRCDPISEHNRLYWYRQTLGQGPEFLTYFQNEAQLEKSRLLSDRFSAERPKGSFSTLEIQRTEQGDSAMYLCASSLDSLQPQHFGDGTRLSIL.

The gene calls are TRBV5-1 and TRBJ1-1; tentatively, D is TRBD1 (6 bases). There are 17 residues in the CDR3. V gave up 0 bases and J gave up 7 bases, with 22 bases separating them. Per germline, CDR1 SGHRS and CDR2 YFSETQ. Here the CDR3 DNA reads TGCGCCAGCAGCTTGGGCTCGGGGGGCAATACCCGAATTGAAGCTTTCTTT. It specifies CASSLGSGGNTRIEAFF.

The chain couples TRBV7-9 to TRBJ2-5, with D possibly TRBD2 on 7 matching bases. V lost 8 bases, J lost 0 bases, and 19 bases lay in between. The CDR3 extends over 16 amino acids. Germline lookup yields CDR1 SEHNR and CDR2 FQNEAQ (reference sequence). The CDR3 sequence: CASGGGRNHNQETQYF. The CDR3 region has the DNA TGTGCCAGCGGGGGGGGCCGAAACCACAACCAAGAGACCCAGTACTTC.

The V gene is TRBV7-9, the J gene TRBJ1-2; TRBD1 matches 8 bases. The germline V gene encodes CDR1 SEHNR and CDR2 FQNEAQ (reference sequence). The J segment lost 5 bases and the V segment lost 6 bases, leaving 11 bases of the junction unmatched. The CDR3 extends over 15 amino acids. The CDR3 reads CASSFGTGQIYGYTF. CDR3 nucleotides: TGTGCCAGCAGTTTCGGGACAGGTCAAATATATGGCTACACCTTC.

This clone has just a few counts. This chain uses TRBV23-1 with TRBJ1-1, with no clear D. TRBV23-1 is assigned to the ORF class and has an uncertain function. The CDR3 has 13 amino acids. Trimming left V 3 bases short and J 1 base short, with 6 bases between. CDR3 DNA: TGCGCCAGCAGTCATCCCAAGAACACTGAAGCTTTCTTT. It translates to CASSHPKNTEAFF.

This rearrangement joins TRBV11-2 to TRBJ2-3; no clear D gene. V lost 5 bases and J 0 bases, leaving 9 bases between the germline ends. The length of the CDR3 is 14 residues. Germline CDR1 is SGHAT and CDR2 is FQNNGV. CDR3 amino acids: CASSDDLSTDTQYF. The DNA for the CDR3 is TGTGCCAGCAGCGACGACTTAAGCACAGATACGCAGTATTTT.

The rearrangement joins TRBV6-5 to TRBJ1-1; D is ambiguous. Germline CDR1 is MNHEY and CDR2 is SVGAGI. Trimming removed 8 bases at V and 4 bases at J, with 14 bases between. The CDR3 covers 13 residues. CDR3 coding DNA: TGTGCCAGCCGTCGTAATCGGGGCACTGAAGCTTTCTTT. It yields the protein CASRRNRGTEAFF.

CDR3: CASSSGQEAGEQFF. CDR3 coding DNA: TGCGCCAGCAGCTCGGGACAGGAGGCTGGAGAGCAGTTCTTC. The gene calls are TRBV5-1 and TRBJ2-1; TRBD1 matches at 8 bases. This CDR3 has 14 residues. The V segment lost 3 bases and the J segment 10 bases; nucleotides outside the gene matches: 9. Germline V gene sequence: CDR1 SGHRS, CDR2 YFSETQ.

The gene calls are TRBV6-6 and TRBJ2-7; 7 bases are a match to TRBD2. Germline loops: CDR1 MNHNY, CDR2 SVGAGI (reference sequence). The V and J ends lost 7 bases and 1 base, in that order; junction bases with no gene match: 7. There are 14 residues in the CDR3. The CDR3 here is CASTPSGTSYEQYF. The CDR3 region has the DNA TGTGCCAGCACTCCAAGCGGGACGTCCTACGAGCAGTACTTC.

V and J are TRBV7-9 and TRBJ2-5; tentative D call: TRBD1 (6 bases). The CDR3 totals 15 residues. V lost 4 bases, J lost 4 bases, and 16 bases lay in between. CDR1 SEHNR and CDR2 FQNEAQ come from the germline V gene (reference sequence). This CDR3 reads CASSSRGRGGETQYF. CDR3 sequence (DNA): TGTGCCAGCAGCTCCCGGGGACGAGGGGGAGAGACCCAGTACTTC.

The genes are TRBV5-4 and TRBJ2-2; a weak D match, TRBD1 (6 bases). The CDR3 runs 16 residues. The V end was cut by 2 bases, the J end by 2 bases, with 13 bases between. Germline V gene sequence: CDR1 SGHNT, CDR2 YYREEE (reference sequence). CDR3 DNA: TGTGCCAGCAGCTTAGTCAGGGGAGAAAACACCGGGGAGCTGTTTTTT. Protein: CASSLVRGENTGELFF.

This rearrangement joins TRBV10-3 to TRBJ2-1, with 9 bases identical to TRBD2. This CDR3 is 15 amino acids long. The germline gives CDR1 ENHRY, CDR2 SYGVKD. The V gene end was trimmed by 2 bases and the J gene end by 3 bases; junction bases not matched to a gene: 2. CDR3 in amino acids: CAISEEAGGYNEQFF. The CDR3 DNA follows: TGTGCCATCAGTGAGGAAGCGGGGGGCTACAATGAGCAGTTCTTC.